A selection of T cell receptor beta chains follows, all from one sample in a study of response to subunit inactivated influenza vaccine. TCRdb processed the RT-PCR reads anew with MiXCR; each CDR3 protein has one entry. The table lists approximately 490,000 distinct CDR3 sequences, approximately 7.2% of them singletons. The sample was PBMCs from blood, taken about 24 months after vaccination. Receptors originate from a man in his fifties or sixties who received an inactivated influenza vaccine. The CDR3 runs from the conserved cysteine through the conserved F or W. D genes are given only for firm matches. Size is stated for part of the rows, as once, few or many counts, or as a class when the clone is expanded.

D	J	V	size	DNA	CDR3
-	TRBJ2-2	TRBV4-1	-	TGCGCCAGCAGCCAAGATGTGGGGGCGGCGACCGGGGAGCTGTTTTTT	CASSQDVGAATGELFF
TRBD2	TRBJ2-1	TRBV5-1	-	TGCGCCAGCAGCTCACCAGTACGGGGGGGCCCGGAGCAGTTCTTC	CASSSPVRGGPEQFF
-	TRBJ1-4	TRBV5-1	many	TGCGCCAGCAGCTTGGGACAAGGAGAAAAACTGTTTTTT	CASSLGQGEKLFF
TRBD1	TRBJ2-7	TRBV24-1	many	TGTGCCACCAGTGACACCGGGACAGGGCACCACGAGCAGTACTTC	CATSDTGTGHHEQYF
-	TRBJ2-7	TRBV6-2/TRBV6-3	once	TGTGCCAGCAGCCACACTTTTATTCGCGAGCAGTACTTC	CASSHTFIREQYF
TRBD2	TRBJ2-3	TRBV9	few	TGTGCCAGCAGCGGTAGACTAGCGGTCAGCACAGATACGCAGTATTTT	CASSGRLAVSTDTQYF
-	TRBJ2-5	TRBV12-3/TRBV12-4	many	TGTGCCAGCAGTTCTACGGGACTGGGCGAAGAGACCCAGTACTTC	CASSSTGLGEETQYF
-	TRBJ2-2	TRBV4-3	-	TGCGCCAGCAGCCAAGATTGGGGGGCCGGCACCGGGGAGCTGTTTTTT	CASSQDWGAGTGELFF
TRBD2	TRBJ2-1	TRBV18	-	TGTGCCAGCTCACCACCGGTTCCTAGCGGAGGTAATGAGCAGTTCTTC	CASSPPVPSGGNEQFF
-	TRBJ1-1	TRBV4-1	many	TGCGCCAGCAGCCAGGTTCAGGTGAACACTGAAGCTTTCTTT	CASSQVQVNTEAFF
-	TRBJ1-5	TRBV6-2/TRBV6-3	-	TGTGCCAGCAGCTCGCCGGTGGGACGGCAAGAGCCCCAGCATTTT	CASSSPVGRQEPQHF
TRBD2	TRBJ2-5	TRBV5-6	few	TGTGCCAGCAGCTATCTAGCGGGAGGTCGGCAAGAGACCCAGTACTTC	CASSYLAGGRQETQYF
-	TRBJ2-7	TRBV20-1	-	TGCAGTGCTGTGGGAGCCCCGGGAGAGCAGTACTTC	CSAVGAPGEQYF
-	TRBJ1-3	TRBV6-5	many	TGTGCCAGCAGTTACTTCGCCGGGCGAGGACCTGGAAACACCATATATTTT	CASSYFAGRGPGNTIYF
-	TRBJ2-7	TRBV4-3	-	TGCGCCAGCAGCCAAGATTGGGAAAGCTCCTACGAGCAGTACTTC	CASSQDWESSYEQYF
-	TRBJ1-5	TRBV2	-	TGTGCCAGCAGTGAACGGGCGTATAGCAATCAGCCCCAGCATTTT	CASSERAYSNQPQHF
TRBD1	TRBJ1-2	TRBV6-6	few	TGTGCCAGCACCGCGATGGGGACAGCGATCTTATTC	CASTAMGTAILF
-	TRBJ1-5	TRBV7-6	-	TGTGCCAGCAGCCTAAACCCGGGACTTGGGAGACAGCCCCAGCATTTT	CASSLNPGLGRQPQHF
-	TRBJ2-2	TRBV4-1	many	TGCGCCAGCAGCCAAGATCTGGTTCCCGGGGAGCTGTTTTTT	CASSQDLVPGELFF
-	TRBJ1-1	TRBV4-3	-	TGCGCCAGCAGCCAAGATTTGACATTGGAAGCTTTCTTT	CASSQDLTLEAFF
-	TRBJ1-2	TRBV7-9	few	TGTGCCAGCAGCTTAGGGAGGGACCACTATGGCTACACCTTC	CASSLGRDHYGYTF
TRBD2	TRBJ2-3	TRBV7-7	few	TGTGCTAGCAGCTTTTATCCTCGGGGAACCCTAGCGGGGGGGCTGGATACGCAGTATTTT	CASSFYPRGTLAGGLDTQYF
-	TRBJ1-4	TRBV7-8	many	TGTGCCAGCAGCTTAGTTCCCACCGGGAAACTGTTTTTT	CASSLVPTGKLFF
-	TRBJ2-5	TRBV5-1	few	TGCGCCAGCAGTAGCGTCCTCAGCTCGCAAGAGACCCAGTACTTC	CASSSVLSSQETQYF
-	TRBJ2-5	TRBV7-2	few	TGTGCCAGCAGCTTAGGGTTCTTAACAAATCAAGAGACCCAGTACTTC	CASSLGFLTNQETQYF
TRBD1	TRBJ1-2	TRBV19	-	TGTGCCAGCGCCCGGACAGGGGTTTGGAACTATGGCTACACCTTC	CASARTGVWNYGYTF
-	TRBJ1-1	TRBV27	many	TGTGCCAGCAGTTTAGTACAGGCGGGGATTGCTTTCTTT	CASSLVQAGIAFF
TRBD1	TRBJ1-6	TRBV10-2	-	TGCGCCAGCAGCCCGCAGGGGGGGAGTAATTCACCCCTCCACTTT	CASSPQGGSNSPLHF
-	TRBJ2-5	TRBV20-1	few	TGCAGTGCTAGAGTTGGTGCCGAGCCTCAAGAGACCCAGTACTTC	CSARVGAEPQETQYF
-	TRBJ2-7	TRBV29-1	many	TGCAGCGTTGAGTCCGACGAGCAGTACTTC	CSVESDEQYF
-	TRBJ1-4	TRBV7-9	few	TGTGCCAGCAGCTTAGCAGACAGTAATGAAAAACTGTTTTTT	CASSLADSNEKLFF
-	TRBJ2-3	TRBV7-2	-	TGTGCCAGCAGCTTATCTCTTCACCACACAGATACGCAGTATTTT	CASSLSLHHTDTQYF
-	TRBJ1-1	TRBV14	-	TGTGCCAGCAGCTATGACCCCAACACTGAAGCTTTCTTT	CASSYDPNTEAFF
-	TRBJ1-2	TRBV7-2	-	TGTGCCAGCAGCTTCCTGGCTGGTGGCTACACCTTC	CASSFLAGGYTF
TRBD1	TRBJ1-4	TRBV2	many	TGTGCCAGCAGGCCGGACAGGGGGCGGAATGAAAAACTGTTTTTT	CASRPDRGRNEKLFF
TRBD2	TRBJ2-5	TRBV5-5	few	TGTGCCAGCAGCGGGAAAGCGGGGGGCCAAGAGACCCAGTACTTC	CASSGKAGGQETQYF
-	TRBJ2-1	TRBV7-9	-	TGTGCCAGCAGCTCAATACTCGGGGGATCCTACAATGAGCAGTTCTTC	CASSSILGGSYNEQFF
TRBD2	TRBJ2-3	TRBV5-1	-	TGCGCCAGCAGCTTGGGCGGGACTAGCGGGAGTCGGACAGATACGCAGTATTTT	CASSLGGTSGSRTDTQYF
TRBD1	TRBJ2-3	TRBV7-9	many	TGTGCCAGCAGCTTATCCCCGACAGGGGGAACAGATACGCAGTATTTT	CASSLSPTGGTDTQYF
-	TRBJ2-7	TRBV6-1	medium-sized	TGTGCCAGCAGTGAATTTGGCTACGAGCAGTACTTC	CASSEFGYEQYF
-	TRBJ2-7	TRBV29-1	many	TGCAGCGTTGGTTCTGGGATAACCTACGAAGAGCAGTACTTC	CSVGSGITYEEQYF
-	TRBJ2-1	TRBV10-3	many	TGTGCCATCGGGGAGCTTGTACTCAATGAGCAGTTCTTC	CAIGELVLNEQFF
TRBD1	TRBJ1-6	TRBV6-1	many	TGTGCCAGCAGCAGGACAGGGAACTCCTATAATTCACCCCTCCACTTT	CASSRTGNSYNSPLHF
-	TRBJ2-7	TRBV7-2	few	TGTGCCAGCAGCTTCCGACATGCCGCCTCCTACGAGCAGTACTTC	CASSFRHAASYEQYF
-	TRBJ2-7	TRBV15	many	TGTGCCACCAGCAGAGAGCTAGCGACAGCCTACGAGCAGTACTTC	CATSRELATAYEQYF
-	TRBJ1-2	TRBV3-1	few	TGTGCCAGCAGCCAGTTGCTTGGGAACTATGGCTACACCTTC	CASSQLLGNYGYTF